These T cell receptor beta chains were read from a single sample in a study of cytomegalovirus exposure and HLA in healthy donors. Clones were sequenced by immunoSEQ multiplex PCR, and TCRdb holds only the in-frame ones, with some missing. The table records over 200,000 clones, roughly 70% of them present only once. Sequences were obtained from PBMCs. These receptor sequences come from a woman aged 25-40 years in good health and CMV-seronegative. Each CDR3 is given with its conserved first and last residue. Each record gives: CDR3 protein, CDR3 DNA, clone size, V gene, J gene, D gene. D genes are given only for firm matches. Rows may omit the clone size; those that give it use once, few, many or a size class.

CDR3 protein: CASSVRGQMNTGELFF; CDR3 DNA: TGTGCCAGCAGCGTAAGGGGACAGATGAACACCGGGGAGCTGTTTTTT; clone size: NA; V gene: TRBV9; J gene: TRBJ2-2; D gene: TRBD1
CDR3 protein: CASRKGGRSNIAEAFF; CDR3 DNA: TGTGCCAGCAGAAAAGGGGGACGGTCGAACATCGCTGAAGCTTTCTTT; clone size: few; V gene: TRBV27; J gene: TRBJ1-1; D gene: NA
CDR3 protein: CASSYRDTTQETQYF; CDR3 DNA: TGTGCCAGCAGTTACCGGGACACTACCCAAGAGACCCAGTACTTC; clone size: NA; V gene: TRBV6-6; J gene: TRBJ2-5; D gene: NA
CDR3 protein: CASSQIPGQSYMNTEAFF; CDR3 DNA: TGTGCCAGCAGCCAAATCCCGGGACAGTCCTACATGAACACTGAAGCTTTCTTT; clone size: few; V gene: TRBV14; J gene: TRBJ1-1; D gene: TRBD1
CDR3 protein: CASSFGTSGRRRGETQYF; CDR3 DNA: TGTGCCAGCAGTTTTGGGACTAGCGGGAGGCGGAGGGGGGAGACCCAGTACTTC; clone size: few; V gene: TRBV5-6; J gene: TRBJ2-5; D gene: TRBD2
CDR3 protein: CASSLELAGVGQETQYF; CDR3 DNA: TGCGCCAGCAGCTTGGAACTAGCGGGAGTGGGCCAAGAGACCCAGTACTTC; clone size: NA; V gene: TRBV5-1; J gene: TRBJ2-5; D gene: TRBD2
CDR3 protein: CSVGGQGNSYNSPLHF; CDR3 DNA: TGCAGCGTGGGGGGACAGGGAAACTCCTATAATTCACCCCTCCACTTT; clone size: NA; V gene: TRBV29-1; J gene: TRBJ1-6; D gene: TRBD1
CDR3 protein: CASSLGLSSEQYF; CDR3 DNA: TGTGCCAGCAGCCTGGGACTAAGCAGTGAGCAGTACTTC; clone size: NA; V gene: TRBV2; J gene: TRBJ2-5; D gene: TRBD2
CDR3 protein: CASSARTGAEAFF; CDR3 DNA: TGTGCCAGTAGTGCCCGGACAGGTGCCGAAGCTTTCTTT; clone size: NA; V gene: TRBV19; J gene: TRBJ1-1; D gene: TRBD1
CDR3 protein: CASSLGLAGAEEQFF; CDR3 DNA: TGCGCCAGCAGCCTGGGACTAGCGGGAGCTGAAGAGCAGTTCTTC; clone size: few; V gene: TRBV5-1; J gene: TRBJ2-1; D gene: TRBD2
CDR3 protein: CATSRDRGQGYGYTF; CDR3 DNA: TGTGCCACCAGCAGAGATCGGGGACAGGGCTATGGCTACACCTTC; clone size: NA; V gene: TRBV15; J gene: TRBJ1-2; D gene: TRBD1
CDR3 protein: CATEQGYGYTF; CDR3 DNA: TGTGCCACCGAACAGGGCTATGGCTACACCTTC; clone size: NA; V gene: TRBV19; J gene: TRBJ1-2; D gene: NA
CDR3 protein: CASSRGQGRGAGELFF; CDR3 DNA: TGTGCTAGCAGCCGAGGACAGGGTAGAGGCGCCGGGGAGCTGTTTTTT; clone size: NA; V gene: TRBV7-7; J gene: TRBJ2-2; D gene: TRBD1
CDR3 protein: CASSDISDQYF; CDR3 DNA: TGTGCCAGCAGTGACATTAGCGATCAGTACTTC; clone size: once; V gene: TRBV6-5; J gene: TRBJ2-4; D gene: NA
CDR3 protein: CASSSGPQGVAKLFF; CDR3 DNA: TGTGCCAGCAGCTCAGGGCCACAGGGGGTGGCAAAACTGTTTTTT; clone size: once; V gene: TRBV7-3; J gene: TRBJ1-4; D gene: TRBD1
CDR3 protein: CASSQTGGLNQPQHF; CDR3 DNA: TGCGCCAGCAGCCAGACAGGGGGCCTGAATCAGCCCCAGCATTTT; clone size: NA; V gene: TRBV4-1; J gene: TRBJ1-5; D gene: TRBD1
CDR3 protein: CASSLGLAGYTDTQYF; CDR3 DNA: TGTGCCAGCAGCTTAGGTCTAGCGGGATACACAGATACGCAGTATTTT; clone size: few; V gene: TRBV7-8; J gene: TRBJ2-3; D gene: TRBD2
CDR3 protein: CVSSLAQGGGVRNTIYF; CDR3 DNA: TGTGTCAGCAGCTTGGCGCAAGGAGGCGGGGTGAGAAACACCATATATTTT; clone size: NA; V gene: TRBV5-4; J gene: TRBJ1-3; D gene: NA
CDR3 protein: CASRQGIVGTEAFF; CDR3 DNA: TGTGCCAGCAGGCAGGGAATTGTCGGCACTGAAGCTTTCTTT; clone size: NA; V gene: TRBV27; J gene: TRBJ1-1; D gene: NA
CDR3 protein: CASSSGGGPYNEQFF; CDR3 DNA: TGTGCCAGCAGCAGCGGGGGAGGGCCCTACAATGAGCAGTTCTTC; clone size: few; V gene: TRBV7-8; J gene: TRBJ2-1; D gene: TRBD2
CDR3 protein: CASASEAGVYEQYF; CDR3 DNA: TGTGCCAGCGCTTCTGAAGCGGGAGTCTACGAGCAGTACTTC; clone size: NA; V gene: TRBV2; J gene: TRBJ2-7; D gene: TRBD2
CDR3 protein: CASSGASGLWDEQFF; CDR3 DNA: TGCGCCAGCAGTGGGGCTAGCGGGTTGTGGGATGAGCAGTTCTTC; clone size: few; V gene: TRBV5-1; J gene: TRBJ2-1; D gene: TRBD2
CDR3 protein: CASSRTGGEAFF; CDR3 DNA: TGTGCCAGCAGTCGGACAGGGGGCGAAGCTTTCTTT; clone size: NA; V gene: TRBV5-4; J gene: TRBJ1-1; D gene: TRBD1
CDR3 protein: CASSLGQGYYETQYF; CDR3 DNA: TGTGCCAGCAGCTTGGGCCAGGGGTATTACGAGACCCAGTACTTC; clone size: NA; V gene: TRBV7-9; J gene: TRBJ2-5; D gene: NA
CDR3 protein: CASPAGGPLSAKNEQFF; CDR3 DNA: TGTGCCAGCCCGGCGGGAGGGCCTCTGTCGGCTAAAAATGAGCAGTTCTTC; clone size: NA; V gene: TRBV2; J gene: TRBJ2-1; D gene: TRBD2
CDR3 protein: CASSPLAGTGYNYGYTF; CDR3 DNA: TGTGCCAGCAGCCCCCTCGCAGGGACAGGGTACAACTATGGCTACACCTTC; clone size: NA; V gene: TRBV7-8; J gene: TRBJ1-2; D gene: TRBD1
CDR3 protein: CASSSTPGGRAETQYF; CDR3 DNA: TGCGCCAGCAGCTCGACTCCGGGTGGGAGGGCAGAGACCCAGTACTTC; clone size: few; V gene: TRBV5-1; J gene: TRBJ2-5; D gene: TRBD2
CDR3 protein: CASSLSQGIYEQYF; CDR3 DNA: TGTGCCAGCAGCTTATCGCAGGGGATCTACGAGCAGTACTTC; clone size: NA; V gene: TRBV11-2; J gene: TRBJ2-7; D gene: NA
CDR3 protein: CASSQAADRGLIYGYTF; CDR3 DNA: TGTGCCAGCAGCCAGGCCGCGGACAGGGGATTAATTTATGGCTACACCTTC; clone size: once; V gene: TRBV4-2; J gene: TRBJ1-2; D gene: TRBD1
CDR3 protein: CASSQDSVLYNEQFF; CDR3 DNA: TGTGCCAGCAGCCAAGACAGTGTATTGTACAATGAGCAGTTCTTC; clone size: NA; V gene: TRBV27; J gene: TRBJ2-1; D gene: NA
CDR3 protein: CASGSSGGGETQYF; CDR3 DNA: TGTGCCAGCGGTTCAAGCGGGGGGGGAGAGACCCAGTACTTC; clone size: NA; V gene: TRBV11-3; J gene: TRBJ2-5; D gene: TRBD2
CDR3 protein: CASSLGTGNTGELFF; CDR3 DNA: TGTGCCAGCAGCTTAGGTACAGGGAACACCGGGGAGCTGTTTTTT; clone size: NA; V gene: TRBV7-9; J gene: TRBJ2-2; D gene: NA
CDR3 protein: CSSSFGGQDNEKLFF; CDR3 DNA: TGTTCCAGCAGCTTCGGGGGACAGGATAATGAAAAACTGTTTTTT; clone size: few; V gene: TRBV7-9; J gene: TRBJ1-4; D gene: TRBD1
CDR3 protein: CASRGQAGDTQYF; CDR3 DNA: TGTGCCAGTAGAGGACAGGCAGGAGATACGCAGTATTTT; clone size: NA; V gene: TRBV19; J gene: TRBJ2-3; D gene: TRBD1
CDR3 protein: CASRPAGGDYGYTF; CDR3 DNA: TGTGCCAGCAGGCCAGCGGGGGGCGACTATGGCTACACCTTC; clone size: NA; V gene: TRBV6-6; J gene: TRBJ1-2; D gene: NA
CDR3 protein: CASSLPDSLPYEQYF; CDR3 DNA: TGTGCCAGCAGCTTACCGGACAGCCTTCCCTACGAGCAGTACTTC; clone size: NA; V gene: TRBV11-3; J gene: TRBJ2-7; D gene: NA
CDR3 protein: CASSFGTGEDTQYF; CDR3 DNA: TGTGCCAGCAGCTTCGGGACAGGGGAAGATACGCAGTATTTT; clone size: NA; V gene: TRBV7-9; J gene: TRBJ2-3; D gene: TRBD1
CDR3 protein: CASSLSAALNSPLHF; CDR3 DNA: TGTGCCAGCAGCTTATCGGCGGCACTTAATTCACCCCTCCACTTT; clone size: few; V gene: TRBV7-3; J gene: TRBJ1-6; D gene: NA
CDR3 protein: CASSERFGTVSGELFF; CDR3 DNA: TGTGCCAGCAGTGAGAGATTTGGGACAGTTTCCGGGGAGCTGTTTTTT; clone size: NA; V gene: TRBV2; J gene: TRBJ2-2; D gene: TRBD1
CDR3 protein: CASSPPTGAPNTGELFF; CDR3 DNA: TGTGCCAGCTCACCACCGACAGGGGCGCCGAACACCGGGGAGCTGTTTTTT; clone size: once; V gene: TRBV18; J gene: TRBJ2-2; D gene: TRBD1
CDR3 protein: CASRGGAYTEAFF; CDR3 DNA: TGTGCCAGCCGAGGGGGCGCCTACACTGAAGCTTTCTTT; clone size: NA; V gene: TRBV7-8; J gene: TRBJ1-1; D gene: TRBD1
CDR3 protein: CASRPGVAGRGEQFF; CDR3 DNA: TGTGCCAGTAGGCCCGGGGTAGCGGGAAGGGGAGAGCAGTTCTTC; clone size: NA; V gene: TRBV19; J gene: TRBJ2-1; D gene: TRBD2
CDR3 protein: CASRRNLNYGYTF; CDR3 DNA: TGTGCCAGCAGGAGGAATTTAAACTATGGCTACACCTTC; clone size: NA; V gene: TRBV6-1; J gene: TRBJ1-2; D gene: NA
CDR3 protein: CSVEGMTSGGLNEQFF; CDR3 DNA: TGCAGCGTTGAGGGCATGACTAGCGGGGGCCTCAATGAGCAGTTCTTC; clone size: NA; V gene: TRBV29-1; J gene: TRBJ2-1; D gene: TRBD2
CDR3 protein: CASAKGEYYNEQFF; CDR3 DNA: TGTGCCAGTGCTAAGGGGGAGTACTACAATGAGCAGTTCTTC; clone size: NA; V gene: TRBV5-6; J gene: TRBJ2-1; D gene: NA
CDR3 protein: CASTLPGTGNQPQHF; CDR3 DNA: TGTGCCAGCACCTTACCCGGGACAGGGAATCAGCCCCAGCATTTT; clone size: few; V gene: TRBV2; J gene: TRBJ1-5; D gene: TRBD1
CDR3 protein: CASRSYRVNSYNSPLHF; CDR3 DNA: TGCGCCAGCAGGTCGTACAGGGTGAACTCCTATAATTCACCCCTCCACTTT; clone size: few; V gene: TRBV5-1; J gene: TRBJ1-6; D gene: NA
CDR3 protein: CSGHSDYEQYF; CDR3 DNA: TGCAGCGGGCATAGCGACTACGAGCAGTACTTC; clone size: few; V gene: TRBV29-1; J gene: TRBJ2-7; D gene: NA
CDR3 protein: CASSLDRLSNYGYTF; CDR3 DNA: TGTGCCAGCAGCCTGGACAGACTATCTAACTATGGCTACACCTTC; clone size: NA; V gene: TRBV7-9; J gene: TRBJ1-2; D gene: NA
CDR3 protein: CASSFKGVSNEQFF; CDR3 DNA: TGTGCCAGCAGCTTCAAAGGAGTAAGCAATGAGCAGTTCTTC; clone size: NA; V gene: TRBV5-6; J gene: TRBJ2-1; D gene: NA
CDR3 protein: CASRQTQAGATIYEQFF; CDR3 DNA: TGTGCCAGCAGACAAACCCAAGCGGGGGCGACTATCTATGAGCAGTTCTTC; clone size: NA; V gene: TRBV11-1; J gene: TRBJ2-1; D gene: TRBD2
CDR3 protein: CASSLGGPYEQYF; CDR3 DNA: TGTGCCAGCAGCTTAGGCGGTCCCTACGAGCAGTACTTC; clone size: few; V gene: TRBV7-9; J gene: TRBJ2-7; D gene: NA
CDR3 protein: CASIGGGSTDTQYF; CDR3 DNA: TGTGCCAGCATTGGCGGGGGAAGCACAGATACGCAGTATTTT; clone size: NA; V gene: TRBV2; J gene: TRBJ2-3; D gene: TRBD2
CDR3 protein: CAWSTGQGDGYTF; CDR3 DNA: TGTGCCTGGAGTACCGGACAGGGTGATGGCTACACCTTC; clone size: NA; V gene: TRBV30; J gene: TRBJ1-2; D gene: TRBD1
CDR3 protein: CASSLMGSGSLGGNEQFF; CDR3 DNA: TGTGCCAGCAGCTTAATGGGTAGCGGGAGCTTAGGAGGCAATGAGCAGTTCTTC; clone size: NA; V gene: TRBV7-3; J gene: TRBJ2-1; D gene: TRBD2
CDR3 protein: CASSPTSGSYEQYF; CDR3 DNA: TGTGCCAGCAGCCCAACTAGCGGGAGCTACGAGCAGTACTTC; clone size: NA; V gene: TRBV11-3; J gene: TRBJ2-7; D gene: TRBD2
CDR3 protein: CASSPGLAGNTDTQYF; CDR3 DNA: TGTGCCAGCAGCCCGGGACTAGCGGGAAACACAGATACGCAGTATTTT; clone size: once; V gene: TRBV5-4; J gene: TRBJ2-3; D gene: TRBD2